This is a list of T cell receptor beta chains from one sample in a study of blood T cell repertoires in COVID-19. Profiled with immunoSEQ multiplex PCR; TCRdb holds only in-frame clones, not every one. The data contain about 310,000 clones, nearly 90% of them seen just once; the ten biggest clones take up under 1.1%. Sequenced sample: peripheral blood. Source of these receptors: a woman in her 40s with COVID-19, enrolled during active disease. CDR3s include the opening cysteine and the closing phenylalanine or tryptophan. Each record gives: clone size, D gene, J gene, V gene, CDR3 DNA, CDR3 protein. D genes are given only for firm matches. Expanded clones are given a class, and other clones once, few, many or no size at all.

abundance: .
d_gene: .
j_gene: TRBJ2-5
v_gene: TRBV3-1/TRBV3-2
CDR3nt: TGTGCCAGCAGCCAAGGCCTCATAAACAACTTC
CDR3aa: CASSQGLINNF

abundance: .
d_gene: TRBD2
j_gene: TRBJ2-3
v_gene: TRBV10-3
CDR3nt: TGTGCCATCAGTGAGCGGGAGGGGGGCACAGATACGCAGTATTTT
CDR3aa: CAISEREGGTDTQYF

abundance: few
d_gene: .
j_gene: TRBJ1-6
v_gene: TRBV9
CDR3nt: TGTGCCAGCAGCGTAGGGAGGTCGGGTTCACCCCTCCACTTT
CDR3aa: CASSVGRSGSPLHF

abundance: .
d_gene: TRBD2
j_gene: TRBJ2-4
v_gene: TRBV6-2/TRBV6-3
CDR3nt: TGTGCCAGCAGTCCACCGGGACTAGCGGGAGCAAGTAAAAAGTACTTC
CDR3aa: CASSPPGLAGASKKYF

abundance: .
d_gene: TRBD1
j_gene: TRBJ1-2
v_gene: TRBV18
CDR3nt: TGTGCCAGCTCAGAGGGACAGGGCGAAGGCTATGGCTACACCTTC
CDR3aa: CASSEGQGEGYGYTF

abundance: .
d_gene: .
j_gene: TRBJ1-4
v_gene: TRBV6-5
CDR3nt: TGTGCCAGCAGTTACGCGGGGTTGGATGAAAAACTGTTTTTT
CDR3aa: CASSYAGLDEKLFF

abundance: .
d_gene: TRBD2
j_gene: TRBJ2-1
v_gene: TRBV7-2
CDR3nt: TGTGCCAGCAGCTTATGGCGGGAGGGCTTAGAGCAGTTCTTC
CDR3aa: CASSLWREGLEQFF

abundance: .
d_gene: .
j_gene: TRBJ2-3
v_gene: TRBV7-2
CDR3nt: TGTGCCAGCAGCTTAGGCAGGGATGGCACGCAGTATTTT
CDR3aa: CASSLGRDGTQYF

abundance: .
d_gene: TRBD2
j_gene: TRBJ2-7
v_gene: TRBV27
CDR3nt: TGTGCCAGCAGTTTAGCGGGAGACTCGAGCTCCTACGAGCAGTACTTC
CDR3aa: CASSLAGDSSSYEQYF

abundance: .
d_gene: .
j_gene: TRBJ2-5
v_gene: TRBV7-3
CDR3nt: TGTGCCAGCAGTCCTGGACTTGAAGAGACCCAGTACTTC
CDR3aa: CASSPGLEETQYF

abundance: once
d_gene: TRBD2
j_gene: TRBJ2-1
v_gene: TRBV9
CDR3nt: TGTGCCAGCAGCGGAACACTAGCGGGAGTAGGGAATGAGCAGTTCTTC
CDR3aa: CASSGTLAGVGNEQFF

abundance: once
d_gene: .
j_gene: TRBJ2-7
v_gene: TRBV28
CDR3nt: TGTGCCAGCAGTTTATGGACCGAGCAGGATCCAACTTTCTCCTACGAGCAGTACTTC
CDR3aa: CASSLWTEQDPTFSYEQYF

abundance: .
d_gene: TRBD1
j_gene: TRBJ2-3
v_gene: TRBV28
CDR3nt: TGTGCCAGCAGTTTAGGAGGACAGGGGACAGATACGCAGTATTTT
CDR3aa: CASSLGGQGTDTQYF

abundance: .
d_gene: .
j_gene: TRBJ1-1
v_gene: TRBV18
CDR3nt: TGTGCCAGCTCACCGGGGCGGACTGAAGCTTTCTTT
CDR3aa: CASSPGRTEAFF

abundance: .
d_gene: .
j_gene: TRBJ2-3
v_gene: TRBV7-2
CDR3nt: TGTGCCAGCAGCCCCTGGGGGGGCCGCGGAGATACGCAGTATTTT
CDR3aa: CASSPWGGRGDTQYF

abundance: .
d_gene: .
j_gene: TRBJ2-7
v_gene: TRBV28
CDR3nt: TGTGCCAGCAGTTTGAGGGTAGTCTACGAGCAGTACTTC
CDR3aa: CASSLRVVYEQYF

abundance: .
d_gene: .
j_gene: TRBJ2-2
v_gene: TRBV29-1
CDR3nt: TGCAGCGTTGTCGTCTCCGGTACCGGGGAGCTGTTTTTT
CDR3aa: CSVVVSGTGELFF

abundance: once
d_gene: TRBD2
j_gene: TRBJ2-3
v_gene: TRBV6-5
CDR3nt: TGTGCCAGCACCCTTTTAGCGGGGAACACAGATACGCAGTATTTT
CDR3aa: CASTLLAGNTDTQYF

abundance: .
d_gene: TRBD1
j_gene: TRBJ1-4
v_gene: TRBV11-2
CDR3nt: TGTGCCAGCAGCTTGGATATTAGTAGGACAGGGGATGAAAAACTGTTTTTT
CDR3aa: CASSLDISRTGDEKLFF

abundance: .
d_gene: .
j_gene: TRBJ1-5
v_gene: TRBV18
CDR3nt: TGTGCCAGCTCGCGACAGGTAGGCAATCAGCCCCAGCATTTT
CDR3aa: CASSRQVGNQPQHF

abundance: .
d_gene: TRBD1
j_gene: TRBJ2-5
v_gene: TRBV6-5
CDR3nt: TGTGCCAGCGGGGCCCAACAGGGGCAGGGAGAGACCCAGTACTTC
CDR3aa: CASGAQQGQGETQYF

abundance: .
d_gene: .
j_gene: TRBJ1-2
v_gene: TRBV28
CDR3nt: TGTGCCAGCATGAGGGGCGGGGACTATGGCTACACCTTC
CDR3aa: CASMRGGDYGYTF

abundance: once
d_gene: TRBD1
j_gene: TRBJ2-3
v_gene: TRBV27
CDR3nt: TGTGCCAGCAGGGGGCCGGGACAGGGTTATGCAGATACGCAGTATTTT
CDR3aa: CASRGPGQGYADTQYF

abundance: once
d_gene: .
j_gene: TRBJ1-1
v_gene: TRBV3-1/TRBV3-2
CDR3nt: TGTGCCAGCAGCCTCCAAAGACAGAAGAACACTGAAGCTTTCTTT
CDR3aa: CASSLQRQKNTEAFF

abundance: .
d_gene: TRBD1
j_gene: TRBJ2-2
v_gene: TRBV25-1
CDR3nt: TGTGCCAGCAGTGAATCACAGTCCGGGACAGGGAACACCGGGGAGCTGTTTTTT
CDR3aa: CASSESQSGTGNTGELFF

abundance: .
d_gene: TRBD2
j_gene: TRBJ2-2
v_gene: TRBV30
CDR3nt: TGTGCCTGGAGTGCCGCCCTAGCGGGGGGGCCGTACACCGGGGAGCTGTTTTTT
CDR3aa: CAWSAALAGGPYTGELFF

abundance: once
d_gene: TRBD2
j_gene: TRBJ2-2
v_gene: TRBV28
CDR3nt: TGTGCCAGCAGTTGGCTAGCGGGCGCCGGGGAGCTGTTTTTT
CDR3aa: CASSWLAGAGELFF

abundance: .
d_gene: TRBD1
j_gene: TRBJ1-3
v_gene: TRBV27
CDR3nt: TGTGCCAGCAGTCCGTCACAGGGGGAAGCTGGAAACACCATATATTTT
CDR3aa: CASSPSQGEAGNTIYF

abundance: .
d_gene: TRBD1
j_gene: TRBJ1-6
v_gene: TRBV10-2
CDR3nt: TGCGCCAGCAGTCAAAGTAGGGACAGCTTTTCACCCCTCCACTTT
CDR3aa: CASSQSRDSFSPLHF

abundance: .
d_gene: .
j_gene: TRBJ2-1
v_gene: TRBV7-8
CDR3nt: TGTGCCAGCAGCTTATCCGGGGGCTCCTACAATGAGCAGTTCTTC
CDR3aa: CASSLSGGSYNEQFF

abundance: .
d_gene: .
j_gene: TRBJ2-2
v_gene: TRBV5-1
CDR3nt: TGCGCCAGCAGCTTGGATACGGGGGACACCGGGGAGCTGTTTTTT
CDR3aa: CASSLDTGDTGELFF

abundance: .
d_gene: .
j_gene: TRBJ1-2
v_gene: TRBV4-3
CDR3nt: TGCGCCAGCAGCCAAGATCTATCGCGAGGCTACACCTTC
CDR3aa: CASSQDLSRGYTF

abundance: .
d_gene: .
j_gene: TRBJ1-4
v_gene: TRBV7-6
CDR3nt: TGTGCCAGCAGGGTGGGTGGGGGCACGACTAATGAAAAACTGTTTTTT
CDR3aa: CASRVGGGTTNEKLFF